This T cell receptor (beta chain) was profiled in a study of blood T cells in healthy people across ages. The use of a sample-barcoded 5' primer and a J-beta primer mix characterized a second PCR of about 7 to 12 cycles. MiXCR, applied by TCRdb to the 5' RACE reads, yields one record per CDR3 protein. The sample records approximately 1,000,000 distinct CDR3 sequences, 30% to 40% being singletons. Sequenced sample: blood. This sequence was found in a man aged 18-30 years in good health.

The CDR3 sequence: CASSRDIGSHEQYF. CDR3 sequence (DNA): TGTGCCAGCAGCCGCGACATAGGGAGCCACGAGCAGTACTTC. The chain employs TRBV3-1 and TRBJ2-4, with D possibly being TRBD2 (5 bases). The end of the DNA fits TRBJ2-7 better, so the J call may be wrong. In germline, CDR1 is LGHDT, CDR2 YNNKEL (reference sequence). CDR3 length: 14 amino acids.